This entry lists 23 T cell receptor beta chains sequenced from one sample in a study of graft-versus-host responses after intestinal transplantation. No antigen has been identified for these receptors. Sequencing used immunoSEQ multiplex PCR; TCRdb keeps in-frame clones, though not all of them. In the table there are fewer than 110,000 clones, 80% to 95% of which are singletons. This specimen was unstimulated CD8+ T cells sorted from spleen or lymph node cells, taken before intestinal transplant. All receptors come from a human donor who received an intestinal transplant.

The chain carries TRBV4-1 and TRBJ2-5; 11 bases line up with TRBD1. CDR1 and CDR2 (germline): MGHRA, YSYEKL. Unmatched junction bases numbered 7, after V lost 6 bases and J lost 4 bases. This CDR3 has 15 amino acids. This CDR3 reads CASSPPGQGGETQYF. The CDR3 nucleotides read TGCGCCAGCAGTCCACCGGGACAGGGGGGAGAGACCCAGTACTTC.

The chain combines TRBV7-8 with TRBJ2-3; 12 bases align to TRBD2. The CDR3 totals 18 residues. Trimming took 7 bases from V and 5 from J; bases not matched to a gene: 16. Germline V gene sequence: CDR1 SGHVS, CDR2 FQNEAQ. The DNA for the CDR3 is TGTGCCAGCACCCTAGCGGCTAGCGGGGGGGCCAGGATAGATACGCAGTATTTT. It encodes CASTLAASGGARIDTQYF.

The chain recombines TRBV4-1 with TRBJ2-3, with TRBD2 as a possible D gene (6 bases). Germline CDR1 is MGHRA and CDR2 is YSYEKL. V was pared by 4 bases and J by 5 bases, with 19 bases between. CDR3 length: 16 amino acids. The CDR3 DNA follows: TGCGCCAGCAGCCCCCACTGGGGTGGCGGGATAGATACGCAGTATTTT. This codes for CASSPHWGGGIDTQYF.

The V and J genes are TRBV13 and TRBJ2-3; D might be TRBD1 (5 bases). Germline-derived CDR1 and CDR2 are PRHDT and FYEKMQ (reference sequence). V was clipped by 0 bases and J by 5 bases, with 12 bases between them. This CDR3 has 15 residues. CDR3 amino acids: CASSLGVTEQDTQYF. The CDR3 DNA is TGTGCCAGCAGCTTAGGCGTGACAGAGCAAGATACGCAGTATTTT.

The chain combines TRBV13 with TRBJ1-6; TRBD1 aligns across 7 bases. The CDR3 sequence is 16 residues long. With 4 bases clipped from V and 2 bases from J, the junction kept 5 bases outside the gene matches. In germline, CDR1 is PRHDT, CDR2 FYEKMQ (reference sequence). The CDR3 coding sequence is TGTGCCAGCAGCTCAAGACAGGGCCCCTATAATTCACCCCTCCACTTT. Its protein is CASSSRQGPYNSPLHF.

The chain carries TRBV6-1 and TRBJ2-1; D might be TRBD1 or TRBD2, each matching 5 bases. V was cut by 5 bases and J by 7 bases, with 15 bases left in between. Per the germline V gene, CDR1 is MNHNS and CDR2 is SASEGT. The CDR3 is 14 residues long. The CDR3 region has the DNA TGTGCCAGCAGTTATGCTAGCAGGGTGAATGAGCAGTTCTTC. Its translation: CASSYASRVNEQFF.

The V gene is TRBV4-1, the J gene TRBJ1-1; D unclear. The CDR3 totals 13 residues. Germline CDR1 is MGHRA and CDR2 is YSYEKL. Trimming shortened V by 4 bases and J by 1 base, and 7 bases separated the two germline ends. CDR3 protein: CASSPGGNTEAFF. As DNA, the CDR3 is TGCGCCAGCAGCCCCGGTGGGAACACTGAAGCTTTCTTT.

The CDR3 DNA is TGTGCCAGCAGCTTAACTTCAGGGCAGGGCTCCTACGAGCAGTACTTC. This sequence encodes CASSLTSGQGSYEQYF. The chain links TRBV7-2 to TRBJ2-7, with TRBD1 as a possible D gene (5 bases). V lost 2 bases and J lost 0, with 14 bases in between. The germline gives CDR1 SGHTA, CDR2 FQGNSA. CDR3 length: 16 residues. Based on the CDR3 plus reference TRBV7-2 and TRBJ2-7, the full variable domain is GAGVSQSPSNKVTEKGKDVELRCDPISGHTALYWYRQSLGQGLEFLIYFQGNSAPDKSGLPSDRFSAERTGGSVSTLTIQRTQQEDSAVYLCASSLTSGQGSYEQYFGPGTRLTVT.

This rearrangement joins TRBV6-5 to TRBJ2-3; a possible D gene is TRBD1 (5 bases). The CDR3 is made up of 14 amino acids. V lost 2 bases and J lost 9, with 15 bases in between. Germline V CDR1 and CDR2: MNHEY, SVGAGI. Here the CDR3 DNA reads TGTGCCAGCAGTTACGGGGCTCATCTCGACACGCAGTATTTT. Protein product: CASSYGAHLDTQYF.

The chain recombines TRBV7-9 with TRBJ1-1; tentative D call: TRBD1 (6 bases). Germline assignment: CDR1 SEHNR and CDR2 FQNEAQ (reference sequence). Trimming pared 2 bases from V and 9 bases from J, leaving 28 bases between. The CDR3 is 18 residues long. The CDR3 DNA follows: TGTGCCAGCAGCTTACAAGCAGGGGCTCTTGTTGTGGGACTAAAAGCTTTCTTT. Protein: CASSLQAGALVVGLKAFF.

V and J are TRBV7-9 and TRBJ1-2, with 10 bases identical to TRBD1. The CDR3 totals 15 residues. V lost 4 bases, J lost 0 bases, and 2 bases stayed unmatched. Germline V gives CDR1 SEHNR, CDR2 FQNEAQ (reference sequence). The CDR3 nucleotides read TGTGCCAGCAGCTGGGGGACAGGGGCTAACTATGGCTACACCTTC. Translating gives CASSWGTGANYGYTF.

The chain couples TRBV9 to TRBJ1-2; 8 bases align to TRBD1. Germline-derived CDR1 and CDR2 are SGDLS and YYNGEE. V gave up 2 bases and J gave up 3 bases; unmatched junction bases: 6. The CDR3 runs to 15 residues. The CDR3 DNA reads TGTGCCAGCAGCGTGAGTCAGGGGGCTTACTATGGCTACACCTTC. Translated, it gives CASSVSQGAYYGYTF.

The rearrangement joins TRBV1 to TRBJ2-5; the table's D call, TRBD2, was not checked against the DNA. TRBV1 counts as a pseudogene. This CDR3 spans 11 amino acids. The CDR3 DNA follows: TGCACCAGCAAGCCTCAAGAGACCCAGTACTTC. It encodes CTSKPQETQYF.

V and J are TRBV4-1 and TRBJ1-3, with 7 nucleotides matching TRBD1. This CDR3 is 16 amino acids long. Germline lookup yields CDR1 MGHRA and CDR2 YSYEKL. V gave up 5 bases and J gave up 0 bases; unmatched junction bases: 7. The CDR3 region has the DNA TGCGCCAGCAGCACCCCAGGGGGAAGCTCTGGAAACACCATATATTTT. Its translation is CASSTPGGSSGNTIYF.

This chain joins TRBV13 and TRBJ1-1; D gene uncertain. Germline V gene sequence: CDR1 PRHDT, CDR2 FYEKMQ (reference sequence). V dropped 5 bases and J dropped 5 bases, with 9 bases sitting between them. The CDR3 totals 12 residues. Here the CDR3 DNA reads TGTGCCAGCAGCACCGCGGGTACTGAAGCTTTCTTT. It translates to CASSTAGTEAFF.

The V and J genes are TRBV6-5 and TRBJ1-1; D is possibly TRBD1 (6 bases). The germline V gene has CDR1 MNHEY and CDR2 SVGAGI. Trimming took 0 bases from V and 3 from J, leaving 8 bases between them. The CDR3 totals 14 residues. The CDR3 spells CASSYSAGDTEAFF. The DNA for the CDR3 is TGTGCCAGCAGTTACTCAGCAGGGGACACTGAAGCTTTCTTT.

This rearrangement joins TRBV4-2 to TRBJ2-5; the D call may be TRBD1 or TRBD2 (5 bases each). Per the germline V gene, CDR1 is LGHNA and CDR2 is YNFKEQ. The CDR3 spans 14 residues. The germline V and J ends were trimmed by 2 bases and 1 base, with 8 bases remaining between them. CDR3 region: CASSQRDGQETQYF. The CDR3 DNA sequence: TGTGCCAGCAGCCAAAGGGACGGCCAAGAGACCCAGTACTTC.

V usage is TRBV2 and J usage is TRBJ2-7, with 7 bases aligning to TRBD1. This CDR3 is built from 13 residues. CDR1 is SNHLY, CDR2 FYNNEI, per germline. V shed 9 bases, J shed 0 bases, and the junction held 5 bases outside the gene matches. The CDR3 here is CARGQTDSYEQYF. The DNA for the CDR3 is TGTGCCAGGGGACAGACAGACTCCTACGAGCAGTACTTC.

This chain connects TRBV10-3 to TRBJ1-2; no definite D call. The CDR3 consists of 15 residues. Germline V gives CDR1 ENHRY, CDR2 SYGVKD. Between the trimmed V and J ends, which lost 6 bases and 4 bases, there was a span of 18 bases. The CDR3 DNA sequence: TGTGCCATCAGGAAGGGCCGCCTGTTCTTCTATGGCTACACCTTC. This sequence encodes CAIRKGRLFFYGYTF.

The V call is TRBV4-1, the J call TRBJ2-7; TRBD1 aligns across 7 bases. The CDR3 runs 14 residues. The V gene's germline CDR1 is MGHRA and CDR2 YSYEKL. Trimming took 1 base from V and 4 from J; bases not matched to a gene: 4. CDR3 sequence reads: CASSQVGQEYEQYF. In nucleotides, the CDR3 is TGCGCCAGCAGCCAAGTAGGACAGGAGTACGAGCAGTACTTC.

The chain joins TRBV10-1 to TRBJ2-2; D possibly corresponds to TRBD1 (5 bases). This CDR3 is 14 amino acids long. CDR1 and CDR2 (germline): WNHNN, SYGVQD (reference sequence). V shed 5 bases and J shed 8 bases, with 15 bases lying between them. The CDR3 region has the DNA TGCGCCAGCAGTAATGACAGACTCTATGGGGAGCTGTTTTTT. Translating gives CASSNDRLYGELFF.

This chain links TRBV4-2 with TRBJ1-4; no clear D. Germline lookup yields CDR1 LGHNA and CDR2 YNFKEQ. The CDR3 runs 15 residues. V lost 0 bases and J lost 5, with 10 bases in between. As DNA, the CDR3 is TGTGCCAGCAGCCAAGAACGGCAGCCGAATGAAAAACTGTTTTTT. Translating it yields CASSQERQPNEKLFF.

The chain links TRBV27 to TRBJ2-5, with a possible D match to TRBD2 (7 bases). The CDR3 runs to 14 residues. Germline loops: CDR1 MNHEY, CDR2 SMNVEV (reference sequence). Trimming pared 2 bases from V and 5 bases from J, leaving 12 bases between. The CDR3 nucleotides are TGTGCCAGCAGTTTAATCCGGGGGGCTGAGACCCAGTACTTC. Protein: CASSLIRGAETQYF.